The next 7 T cell receptor beta chains were all read from a single sample in a study of shared clonotypes between healthy human individuals. This table comes from immunoSEQ multiplex PCR, and its TCRdb copy is limited to in-frame clones, with some not included. The table records some 500,000 clones, approximately 94% of them present only once. The sample consisted of naive CD4+ T cells sorted from blood. Subset here: CD45RA+ positively selected. Every receptor here comes from a woman aged 25 to 45 in good health.

The chain combines TRBV2 with TRBJ1-2; D possibly corresponds to TRBD1 (6 bases). CDR3 length equals 16 residues. In germline, CDR1 is SNHLY, CDR2 FYNNEI. Trimming left V 6 bases short and J 1 base short, with 18 bases between. The CDR3 is CASRERSVDSNYGYTF. CDR3 sequence (DNA): TGTGCCAGCAGGGAGAGGTCCGTGGACAGTAACTATGGCTACACCTTC.

This chain links TRBV28 with TRBJ2-7, with TRBD2 identical over 8 bases. The J segment lost 1 base and the V segment lost 5 bases, leaving 10 bases of the junction unmatched. The CDR3 has 16 residues. Per germline, CDR1 MDHEN and CDR2 SYDVKM. The CDR3 region has the DNA TGTGCCAGCAGTCTGGTCAGGACTAGCTTATCCTACGAGCAGTACTTC. This encodes CASSLVRTSLSYEQYF.

The rearrangement uses TRBV28 and TRBJ2-7; D perhaps matches TRBD1 (5 bases). V was trimmed by 3 bases and J by 0 bases, leaving 12 bases between them. This CDR3 has 15 residues. From germline, CDR1 is MDHEN and CDR2 SYDVKM. The CDR3 DNA sequence: TGTGCCAGCAGTTTTTGGGGCAGTAGCTCCTACGAGCAGTACTTC. Its protein is CASSFWGSSSYEQYF.

The chain couples TRBV30 to TRBJ1-5; unclear D gene. Germline values: CDR1 GTSNPN, CDR2 SVGIG (reference sequence). V was cut by 0 bases and J by 7 bases, with 10 bases left in between. This CDR3 has 13 residues. The CDR3 protein is CAWSVRDEQPQHF. Written as DNA, the CDR3 is TGTGCCTGGAGTGTGAGGGATGAGCAGCCCCAGCATTTT.

DNA of the CDR3: TGTGCCAGCAGTACGGCAGGGCAAATGATGAACACTGAAGCTTTCTTT. It yields the protein CASSTAGQMMNTEAFF. V and J are TRBV28 and TRBJ1-1; maybe TRBD1 (5 bases). This CDR3 comprises 16 residues. Germline values: CDR1 MDHEN, CDR2 SYDVKM. The V gene lost 5 bases and the J gene lost 0 bases, with 16 bases spanning the gap.

This clone has only one observation. This chain joins TRBV4-1 and TRBJ2-2, with a possible D match to TRBD1 (6 bases). V was clipped by 0 bases and J by 6 bases, with 17 bases between them. The germline V gene has CDR1 MGHRA and CDR2 YSYEKL. The CDR3 sequence is 17 residues long. The DNA of the CDR3 is TGCGCCAGCAGCCAAGAAAGCACAGGGCGTTTAGCCGGGGAGCTGTTTTTT. Translating gives CASSQESTGRLAGELFF.

The chain links TRBV4-2 to TRBJ2-5; TRBD2 agrees at 10 bases. V lost 1 base and J lost 5; bases outside the gene matches: 13. Germline loops: CDR1 LGHNA, CDR2 YNFKEQ. The CDR3 covers 18 residues. As DNA, the CDR3 is TGTGCCAGCAGCCAAGCGGGGGCTAGCGGGAGATCGGGGGAGACCCAGTACTTC. It is translated as CASSQAGASGRSGETQYF.